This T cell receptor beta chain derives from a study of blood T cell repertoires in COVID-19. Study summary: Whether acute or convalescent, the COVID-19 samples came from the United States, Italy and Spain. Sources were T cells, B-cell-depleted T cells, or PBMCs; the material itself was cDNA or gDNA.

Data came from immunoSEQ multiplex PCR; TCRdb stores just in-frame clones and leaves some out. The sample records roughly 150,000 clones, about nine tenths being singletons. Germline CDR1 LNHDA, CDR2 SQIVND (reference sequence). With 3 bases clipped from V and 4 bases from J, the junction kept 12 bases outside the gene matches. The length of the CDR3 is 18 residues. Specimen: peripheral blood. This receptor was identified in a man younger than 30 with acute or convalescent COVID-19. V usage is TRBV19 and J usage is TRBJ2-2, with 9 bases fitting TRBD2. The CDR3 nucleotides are TGTGCCAGTAGTATCTTACTAGCGGGTCACCAGGGCACCGGGGAGCTGTTTTTT. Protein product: CASSILLAGHQGTGELFF.